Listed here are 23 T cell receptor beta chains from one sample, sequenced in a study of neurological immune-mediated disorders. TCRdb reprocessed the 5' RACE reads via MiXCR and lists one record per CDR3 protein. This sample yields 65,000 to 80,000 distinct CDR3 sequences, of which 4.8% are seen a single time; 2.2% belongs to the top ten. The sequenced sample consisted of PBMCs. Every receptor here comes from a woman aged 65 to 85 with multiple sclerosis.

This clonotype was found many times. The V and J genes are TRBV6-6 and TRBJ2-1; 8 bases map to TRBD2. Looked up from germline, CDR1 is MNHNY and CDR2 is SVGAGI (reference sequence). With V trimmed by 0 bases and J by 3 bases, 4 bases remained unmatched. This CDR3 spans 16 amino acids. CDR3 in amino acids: CASSYSTGTSYNEQFF. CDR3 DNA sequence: TGTGCCAGCAGTTACTCTACCGGGACTAGCTACAATGAGCAGTTCTTC.

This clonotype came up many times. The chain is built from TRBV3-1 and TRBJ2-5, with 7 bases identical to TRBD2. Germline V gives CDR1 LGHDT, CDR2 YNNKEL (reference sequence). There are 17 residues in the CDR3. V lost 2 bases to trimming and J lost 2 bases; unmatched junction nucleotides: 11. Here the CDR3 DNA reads TGTGCCAGCAGCCAATTGGTCCTAGCGGTATATCAAGAGACCCAGTACTTC. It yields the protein CASSQLVLAVYQETQYF.

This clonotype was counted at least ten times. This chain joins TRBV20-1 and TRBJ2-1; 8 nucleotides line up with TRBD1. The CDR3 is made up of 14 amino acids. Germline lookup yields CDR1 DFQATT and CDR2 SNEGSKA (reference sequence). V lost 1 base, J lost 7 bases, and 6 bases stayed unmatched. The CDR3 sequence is CSARGHRGRNEQFF. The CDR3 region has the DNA TGCAGTGCTAGAGGGCACAGGGGGAGGAATGAGCAGTTCTTC.

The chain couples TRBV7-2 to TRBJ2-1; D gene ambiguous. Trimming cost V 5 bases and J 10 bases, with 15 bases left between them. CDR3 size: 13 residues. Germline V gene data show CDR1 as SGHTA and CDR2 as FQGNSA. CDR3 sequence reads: CASSPPGWQEQFF. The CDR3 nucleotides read TGTGCCAGCAGCCCCCCGGGCTGGCAGGAGCAGTTCTTC. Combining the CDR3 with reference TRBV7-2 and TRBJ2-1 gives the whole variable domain GAGVSQSPSNKVTEKGKDVELRCDPISGHTALYWYRQSLGQGLEFLIYFQGNSAPDKSGLPSDRFSAERTGGSVSTLTIQRTQQEDSAVYLCASSPPGWQEQFFGPGTRLTVL.

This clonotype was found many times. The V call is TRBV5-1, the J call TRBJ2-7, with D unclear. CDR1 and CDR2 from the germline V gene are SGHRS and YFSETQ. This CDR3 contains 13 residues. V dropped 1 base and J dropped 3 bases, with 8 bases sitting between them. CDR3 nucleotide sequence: TGCGCCAGCAGCTTGATGTCCAACTACGAGCAGTACTTC. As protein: CASSLMSNYEQYF.

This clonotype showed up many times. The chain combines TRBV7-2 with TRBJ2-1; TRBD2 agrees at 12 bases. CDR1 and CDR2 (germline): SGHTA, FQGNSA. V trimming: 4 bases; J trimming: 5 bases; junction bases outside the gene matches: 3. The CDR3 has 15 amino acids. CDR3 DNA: TGTGCCAGCAGCTCACTAGCGGGAGGTAACAATGAGCAGTTCTTC. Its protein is CASSSLAGGNNEQFF.

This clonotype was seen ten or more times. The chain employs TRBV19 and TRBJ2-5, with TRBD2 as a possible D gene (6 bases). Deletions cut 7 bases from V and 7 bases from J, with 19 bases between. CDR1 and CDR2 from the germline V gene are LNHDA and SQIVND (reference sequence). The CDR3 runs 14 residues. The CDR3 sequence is CASNPSPRGRTQYF. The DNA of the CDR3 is TGTGCCAGTAACCCGAGCCCCCGGGGGAGGACCCAGTACTTC.

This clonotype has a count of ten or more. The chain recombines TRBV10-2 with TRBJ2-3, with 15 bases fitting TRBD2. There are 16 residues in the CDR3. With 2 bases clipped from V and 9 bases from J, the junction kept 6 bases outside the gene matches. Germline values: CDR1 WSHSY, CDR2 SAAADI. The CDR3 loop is CASSEAGTSGRRTQYF. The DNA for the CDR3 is TGCGCCAGCAGTGAGGCGGGGACTAGCGGGAGGCGCACGCAGTATTTT.

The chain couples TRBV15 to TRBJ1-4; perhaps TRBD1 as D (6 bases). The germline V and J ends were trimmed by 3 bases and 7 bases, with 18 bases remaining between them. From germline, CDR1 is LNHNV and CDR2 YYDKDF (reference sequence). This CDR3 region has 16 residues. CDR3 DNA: TGTGCCACCAGCAGGCTAGGGAGCAGGGGAGGTGAAAAACTGTTTTTT. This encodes CATSRLGSRGGEKLFF.

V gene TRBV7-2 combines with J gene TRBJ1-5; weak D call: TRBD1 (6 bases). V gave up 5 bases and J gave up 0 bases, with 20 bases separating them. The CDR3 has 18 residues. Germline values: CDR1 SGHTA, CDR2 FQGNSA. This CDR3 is CASSPRSGVGYSNQPQHF. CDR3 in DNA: TGTGCCAGCAGCCCCCGGTCAGGGGTCGGGTATAGCAATCAGCCCCAGCATTTT.

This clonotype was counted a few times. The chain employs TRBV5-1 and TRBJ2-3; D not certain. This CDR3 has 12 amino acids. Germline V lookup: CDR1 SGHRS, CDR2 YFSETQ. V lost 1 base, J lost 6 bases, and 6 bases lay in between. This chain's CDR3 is CASSLPEDTQYF. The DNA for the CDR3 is TGCGCCAGCAGCTTGCCAGAGGATACGCAGTATTTT.

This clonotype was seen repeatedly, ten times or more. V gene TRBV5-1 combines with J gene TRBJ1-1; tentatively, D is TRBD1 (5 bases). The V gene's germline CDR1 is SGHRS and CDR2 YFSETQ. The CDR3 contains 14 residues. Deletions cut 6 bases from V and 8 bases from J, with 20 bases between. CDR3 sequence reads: CASNPGRVNGEAFF. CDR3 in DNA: TGCGCCAGCAACCCAGGGCGGGTAAATGGGGAAGCTTTCTTT.

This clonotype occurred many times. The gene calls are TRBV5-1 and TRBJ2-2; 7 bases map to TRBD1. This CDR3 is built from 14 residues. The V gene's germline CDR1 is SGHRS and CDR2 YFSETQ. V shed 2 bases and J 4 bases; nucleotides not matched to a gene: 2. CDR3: CASSFAGGTGELFF. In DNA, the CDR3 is TGCGCCAGCAGCTTCGCAGGGGGCACCGGGGAGCTGTTTTTT.

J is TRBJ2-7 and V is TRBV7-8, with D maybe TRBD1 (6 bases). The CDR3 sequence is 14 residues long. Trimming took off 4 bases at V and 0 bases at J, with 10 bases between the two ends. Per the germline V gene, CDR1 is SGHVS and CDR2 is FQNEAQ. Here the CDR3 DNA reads TGTGCCAGCAGCTACCGACAGGACTCCTACGAGCAGTACTTC. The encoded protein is CASSYRQDSYEQYF.

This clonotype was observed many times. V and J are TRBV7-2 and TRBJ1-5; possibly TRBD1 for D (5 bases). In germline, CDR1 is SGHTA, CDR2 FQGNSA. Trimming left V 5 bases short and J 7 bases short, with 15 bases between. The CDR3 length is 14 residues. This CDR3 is CASSPRDPRQPQHF. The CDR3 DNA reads TGTGCCAGCAGCCCCCGGGACCCTAGGCAGCCCCAGCATTTT.

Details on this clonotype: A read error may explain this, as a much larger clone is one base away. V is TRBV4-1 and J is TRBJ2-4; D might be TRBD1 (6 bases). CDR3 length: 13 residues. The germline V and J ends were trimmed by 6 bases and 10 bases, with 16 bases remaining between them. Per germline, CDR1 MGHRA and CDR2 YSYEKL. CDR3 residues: CASSPGKGGIQYF. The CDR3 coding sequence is TGCGCCAGCAGTCCCGGGAAAGGGGGAATTCAGTACTTC.

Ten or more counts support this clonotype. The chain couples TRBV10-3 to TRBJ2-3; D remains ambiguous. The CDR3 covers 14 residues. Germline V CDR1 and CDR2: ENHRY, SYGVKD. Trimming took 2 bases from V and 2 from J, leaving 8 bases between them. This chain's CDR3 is CAISEGQVTDTQYF. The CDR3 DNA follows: TGTGCCATCAGTGAGGGGCAGGTCACAGATACGCAGTATTTT.

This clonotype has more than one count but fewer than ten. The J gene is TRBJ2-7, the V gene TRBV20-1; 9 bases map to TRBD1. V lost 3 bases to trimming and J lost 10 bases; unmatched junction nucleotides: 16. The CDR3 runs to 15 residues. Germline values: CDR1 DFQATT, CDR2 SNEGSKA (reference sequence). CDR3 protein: CSASPRTGTGWSQYF. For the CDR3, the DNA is TGCAGTGCTAGTCCCCGAACCGGGACAGGGTGGTCCCAGTACTTC.

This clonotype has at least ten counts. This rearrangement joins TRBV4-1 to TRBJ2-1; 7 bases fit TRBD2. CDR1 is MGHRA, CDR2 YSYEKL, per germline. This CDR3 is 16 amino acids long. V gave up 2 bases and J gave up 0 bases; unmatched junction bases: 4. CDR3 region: CASSQHTGGSYNEQFF. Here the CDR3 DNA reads TGCGCCAGCAGCCAACATACGGGAGGCTCCTACAATGAGCAGTTCTTC.

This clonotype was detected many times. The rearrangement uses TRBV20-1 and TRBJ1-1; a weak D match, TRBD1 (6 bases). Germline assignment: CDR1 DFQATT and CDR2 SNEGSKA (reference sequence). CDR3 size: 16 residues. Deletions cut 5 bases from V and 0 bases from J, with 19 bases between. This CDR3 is CSAPKGGAPMNTEAFF. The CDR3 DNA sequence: TGCAGTGCTCCAAAAGGGGGGGCACCTATGAACACTGAAGCTTTCTTT.

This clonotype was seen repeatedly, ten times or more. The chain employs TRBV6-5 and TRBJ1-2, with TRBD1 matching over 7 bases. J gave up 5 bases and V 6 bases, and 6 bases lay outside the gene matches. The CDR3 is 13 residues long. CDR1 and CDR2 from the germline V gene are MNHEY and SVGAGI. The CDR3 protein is CASRKDREYGYTF. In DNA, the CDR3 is TGTGCCAGCAGAAAAGACAGGGAATATGGCTACACCTTC.

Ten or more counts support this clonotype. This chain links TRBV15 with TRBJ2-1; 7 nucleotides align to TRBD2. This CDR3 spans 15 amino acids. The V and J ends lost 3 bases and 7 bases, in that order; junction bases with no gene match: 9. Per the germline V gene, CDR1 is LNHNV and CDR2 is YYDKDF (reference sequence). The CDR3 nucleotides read TGTGCCACCAGCAGCCCTGGCGGGAGTAGTAATGAGCAGTTCTTC. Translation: CATSSPGGSSNEQFF.

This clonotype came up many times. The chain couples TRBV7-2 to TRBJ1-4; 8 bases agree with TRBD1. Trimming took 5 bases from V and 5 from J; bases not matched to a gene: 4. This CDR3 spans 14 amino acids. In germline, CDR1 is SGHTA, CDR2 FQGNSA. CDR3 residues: CASSQGAGNEKLFF. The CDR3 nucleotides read TGTGCCAGCAGCCAGGGGGCGGGGAATGAAAAACTGTTTTTT.